The entry below gives a single T cell receptor (beta chain) sequence along with its context. Its specificity is unknown. CDR3 size: 15 residues. The V end was cut by 3 bases, the J end by 3 bases, with 15 bases between. The germline CDR1 and CDR2 sequences are SGHRS and YFSETQ. This entry comes from a study of T-cell reconstitution after alpha-beta-depleted transplantation in children. Study outcomes and limitations: T-cell counts and diversity were attributed mostly to newly produced T cells one year after transplant. The origin of alpha-beta T cells about two months after transplant was reportedly several hundred expanded graft clones. The high TCRbeta diversity at day 60 in some patients came from surviving recipient T cells and thymic progenitors.

Unique molecular identifiers were incorporated when the TCRbeta library was constructed. TCRdb re-derived calls from the PCR reads in MiXCR, one entry per CDR3 protein. The sample holds 550,000 to 600,000 distinct CDR3 sequences; 23% are singletons and the top ten take 14%. V and J are TRBV5-1 and TRBJ2-5; TRBD1 might be the D (7 bases). Material: PBMCs, mostly from graft donor cells, obtained 360 days after TCRalphabeta/CD19-depleted stem cell transplant. The sequence came from a boy under two years old who had a stem cell transplant for acute myeloid leukemia, so the T cells may come from the graft donor. CDR3 nucleotides: TGCGCCAGCAGCTACCGACAGGGACTGAAAGAGACCCAGTACTTC. Protein sequence: CASSYRQGLKETQYF. Together with reference TRBV5-1 and TRBJ2-5, the CDR3 gives the full variable domain: KAGVTQTPRYLIKTRGQQVTLSCSPISGHRSVSWYQQTPGQGLQFLFEYFSETQRNKGNFPGRFSGRQFSNSRSEMNVSTLELGDSALYLCASSYRQGLKETQYFGPGTRLLVL.